This T cell receptor beta chain was captured by sequencing in a study of cytomegalovirus exposure and HLA in healthy donors (dated 2017 in TCRdb). In terms of the full investigation: An earlier analysis of some 620 of the donors reported 250 to 350 Gb of sequence data and 117 million unique TCR beta sequences obtained from about 200 million T cells. An early release covering around 630 HLA-typed donors comprised around 300 gigabases of sequencing data and around 80 million unique TCR sequences. Among the roughly 410 genotyped donors, under 90% belonged to the genetic ancestry cluster associated with self-reported Caucasian donors. The study aimed to test whether signatures of past pathogen exposure could be identified by cataloging public T cell receptors. The study used immunosequencing to profile the T cell repertoires of 666 subjects and linked those repertoires to cytomegalovirus serostatus. Besides the first cohort of around 670 subjects, a separate validation cohort made up of 120 different subjects was used. To predict cytomegalovirus infection status, the study combined high-throughput TCR immunosequencing, statistical association of individual TCRs with disease status, and machine learning. To study patterns of TCR occurrence, a later analysis re-analyzed previously published TCR beta repertoires from several hundred donors and added high-resolution HLA genotyping. Rather than drawing on any new phenotypic data, the later analysis identified candidate immune exposures from TCR beta sequences and the way those sequences occurred across donors. In an earlier analysis of 500 to 650 of the donors, high-throughput TCR beta sequencing was used to judge whether each TCR beta V gene segment behaved as functional or pseudogenic. Donor age, sex, ethnicity and CMV serostatus were compiled alongside the repertoire data. In a later genetic analysis, genome-wide SNP genotypes for about 55% of the roughly 700 donors were used, and that subset was treated as a discovery cohort. Every discovery cohort repertoire had been produced on one sequencing platform. HLA typing covered class I and class II loci at four-digit resolution. The number of typed donors differed by locus: roughly 620-640 for A, B, C, DRB1 and DQB1; 522 for DQA1; approximately 610 for DPA1; and 450 to 480 for DPB1. Four or five DR-DQ haplotypes were treated as single units for association and clustering because of strong linkage in the cohort. Among under 450 genotyped donors of the cohort, an average of around 240,000 unique TCR beta nucleotide sequences were sequenced per donor, about a sixth of them non-productive. Paper-wide results and their limitations: A further reported finding was that TCR beta sequences accurately predicted the HLA-A and HLA-B alleles for most subjects in the first cohort. The classifier was reported to diagnose cytomegalovirus status with high specificity and sensitivity in both the original cohort and the validation cohort. Assigning TCR associations to individual alleles was difficult when HLA alleles, especially DR and DQ, strongly co-occurred. Immune exposure information for the cohort was limited to CMV serostatus. A total of about 150 TCR beta chains were listed by the study as associated with cytomegalovirus. A later analysis found that HLA-associated TCR beta chains were more clonally expanded and had lower generation probabilities than equally common non-associated chains. An earlier analysis of approximately 500 of the donors showed that most TCR beta V segments appeared in productive rearrangements either about 87% or about 30% of the time, which broadly matched IMGT annotations. Linkage disequilibrium might explain the correlated functional status among segregating V segments, but an unknown experimental factor could not be ruled out. According to a later analysis, parvovirus B19, influenza, CMV and Epstein-Barr virus appeared linked to several top co-occurrence clusters. Most CMV-associated TCR beta chains appeared to be HLA-restricted in a later analysis, and the HLA associations seemed to be driven largely by CMV exposure. A few of the identified cytomegalovirus-associated TCR beta chains were confirmed in vitro to be specific for cytomegalovirus antigens. HLA typing was unavailable for some donors at each locus, so association tests used only the typed subset. About 17 rarely observed V segments, including chromosome 9 orphons, were excluded from the earlier analysis of approximately 600 of the donors because counts were too low. Presence/absence analyses assumed roughly uniform sequencing depth across donors, an assumption that may not hold. In a later genetic analysis, fewer N-insertions in productive TCRs were reported among donors in an Asian-associated ancestry cluster than the roughly 700-donor mean. While some public TCRs were present in many individuals, most TCR sequences turned up only very rarely across donors. In a later genetic analysis, a missense DCLRE1C variant was associated with V-gene and J-gene trimming of TCR beta chains, and the association was replicated in an independent cohort. Only TCR beta chains were sequenced in this cohort, and the absence of alpha or paired-chain data limited detectable features. A cluster of highly shared sequence variants was judged likely to be a technical artifact of the sequencing pipeline. According to a later analysis, TCR association rates differed among HLA loci, with DRB1 alleles showing the most associated TCRs and HLA-C alleles showing the fewest. At a false discovery rate of 0.05, a later analysis linked about 16,000 TCR beta sequences to specific HLA alleles. The authors suggested that the approach could potentially be generalized to other disease states and immunological phenotypes. Some IMGT-functional V segments, including TRBV6-2 and TRBV6-3, could not be told apart with the 87-base-pair reads, so those segments were excluded.

As concerns this clone: No antigen is known for it. No base quality values were provided; no much bigger clone lies one nucleotide off.

The cohort was made up of under 800 healthy bone marrow donors. All cohort members were sampled while nominally healthy, although unrecorded immune exposures were likely present. The donor tested CMV seronegative, placing the donor among the approximately 360 seronegative members of the cohort. Every donor gave a peripheral blood sample, and the peripheral blood mononuclear cells from that sample were used for TCR beta sequencing. The Qiagen DNeasy Blood Extraction Kit was used to extract genomic DNA from the blood cell samples. The library was generated by the immunoSEQ multiplex PCR assay. For the multiplex PCR, a mixture combining 60 forward primers for TCR Vbeta segments and 13 reverse primers for TCR Jbeta segments was used. The CDR3 region of rearranged TCR beta genes was amplified from genomic DNA by a multiplex PCR assay. The Illumina HiSeq System was used to sequence the amplified TCR beta libraries as 87-base-pair reads. Under the source paper's analysis protocol: Across the 500 to 700 repertoires, a later analysis counted 80 million or so unique TCR beta chains, roughly 11 million of which were shared by at least two donors. To remove PCR and sequencing errors, raw reads were error-corrected and collapsed into unique sequences using a nearest-neighbor algorithm that merged closely related sequences. CDR3 sequences were aligned to IMGT reference sequences to assign V, D and J gene segments. For a sequence to be retained, at least a six-nucleotide match to both a V gene segment and a J gene segment was required. Rearrangements were called productive when the CDR3 lacked stop codons and stayed in frame with V and J; all others were non-productive. Following IMGT convention, CDR3 was defined as the stretch from the second conserved V-encoded cysteine up to the conserved J-encoded phenylalanine. The earlier analysis of more than 450 of the donors excluded sequences that lacked an unambiguous match to a single V gene segment. An earlier analysis of just under 600 of the donors called V segments functional above 56.7% productive rearrangements and segregating when the between-donor standard deviation exceeded 5%. To diagnose cytomegalovirus status from the catalog of TCR beta chain sequences, a statistical classification framework was built. V and J gene assignment, in a later analysis, came from comparing TCR nucleotide sequences with IMGT/GENE-DB human TR gene sequences. The TCRdist pipeline was used in a later analysis to assign CDR3 sequences and most-parsimonious VDJ recombination scenarios. In a later analysis, each TCR beta chain was defined by its CDR3 amino acid sequence together with its V-gene family, and reads lacking a unique V-gene family were excluded. To address suspected cross-contamination and a sequencing artifact, a later analysis removed around 600 highly shared, low-generation-probability nucleotide sequences. In a later analysis, a clonal expansion index was calculated for each public chain from normalized within-repertoire ranks of inferred template counts. In a later analysis, generation probabilities were computed with a VDJ recombination model fitted to out-of-frame rearrangements, and the resulting probabilities were checked against IGoR. In a later analysis, TCR-TCR, TCR-HLA and TCR-CMV co-occurrence was scored with hypergeometric tests, and a repertoire-size bias correction was applied to TCR pairs. A later analysis estimated false discovery rates by permuting HLA or CMV assignments 20 times. In a later analysis, co-occurring TCRs were grouped with DBSCAN, and TCRdist sequence similarity was added when clustering was performed within HLA-allele-positive subsets. For co-occurrence clustering, repertoires with fewer than 30,000 or more than 120,000 public chains were excluded, along with 4 to 6 repertoires with anomalous nucleotide sharing. The clones in this table, taken by TCRdb from immuneACCESS, are in-frame only. Not every clone is retained; where verified, under half of the shortfall comes from an unresolved V gene, and the cause of the rest is unknown. V and J calls and clone size follow that table, whereas D and trimming were derived from the DNA. This sample lists about 160,000 clones; about 71% were detected once. The biggest ten clones account for 2.8% of the sample.

The V and J ends are trimmed by 0 bases and 7 bases, leaving 13 bases between them. The CDR3 goes from the cysteine to the phenylalanine over 15 residues. Only CDR3 DNA remains: 45 bases, in frame from the first base. The CDR1 and CDR2 encoded by the germline V gene (reference sequence) are LNHDA and SQIVND. The V and J segments used are TRBV19 and TRBJ1-5; too little of a D gene remains to name it. Sequencing was carried out using PBMCs. This clonotype was obtained from a woman in her 30s in good health and CMV-seronegative. The bases are TGTGCCAGTAGTATAGAACCGGGGATGAAGCAGCCCCAGCATTTT. Its protein is CASSIEPGMKQPQHF.